The next 17 T cell receptor beta chains were all read from a single sample in a study of vaccination and CD4 T cells after COVID-19 (dated 2022 in TCRdb). Their recognized antigens are unknown. The method behind the library was PCR. The sequencing machine was an Illumina iSeq 100. At the Johns Hopkins FTIC core, DNA from the cultured CD4+ T cells underwent TCR sequencing with the Oncomine TCR Beta short-read assay. TCRdb itself trimmed the public reads at Q25 with fastp, ran MiXCR and retained productive beta chains. CDR3 protein duplicates are merged, each entry listing the most common genes and DNA. This sample lists under 14,000 distinct CDR3 sequences; around 25% were detected once. Around 24% of the sample rests with the top ten. The label giving this sample's treatment or condition can be read as: approximately 9-day PBMC culture with coronavirus spike peptide pools or control peptides (ViraFEST assay).

This sample comprised CD4+ T cells from blood, cultured in vitro, obtained after SARS-CoV-2 vaccination. The receptors derive from a human donor who had recovered from COVID-19.

This clonotype was counted only a few times. The V and J genes are TRBV20-1 and TRBJ1-1; 7 nucleotides match TRBD1. The CDR3 extends over 13 amino acids. V shed 6 bases and J 0 bases; nucleotides not matched to a gene: 4. From germline, CDR1 is DFQATT and CDR2 SNEGSKA (reference sequence). The CDR3 spells CSAKGQLNTEAFF. In nucleotides, the CDR3 is TGCAGTGCAAAGGGACAGCTGAACACTGAAGCTTTCTTT.

This clonotype showed up just a few times. V is TRBV28 and J is TRBJ2-7; D is unresolved. The CDR3 contains 13 residues. Per germline, CDR1 MDHEN and CDR2 SYDVKM. Trimming took off 6 bases at V and 4 bases at J, with 13 bases between the two ends. The CDR3 sequence is CASSQPQLYEQYF. DNA of the CDR3: TGTGCCAGCAGCCAACCTCAGCTTTACGAGCAGTACTTC.

This clonotype was detected a few times. The gene calls are TRBV7-2 and TRBJ1-5; D is unclear. The CDR3 totals 12 residues. The V gene lost 5 bases and the J gene lost 5 bases, with 7 bases spanning the gap. The germline V gene encodes CDR1 SGHTA and CDR2 FQGNSA. The CDR3 sequence is CASSPPHQPQHF. Written as DNA, the CDR3 is TGTGCCAGCAGCCCCCCCCATCAGCCCCAGCATTTT. The whole variable domain, filled in from reference TRBV7-2 and TRBJ1-5, reads GAGVSQSPSNKVTEKGKDVELRCDPISGHTALYWYRQSLGQGLEFLIYFQGNSAPDKSGLPSDRFSAERTGGSVSTLTIQRTQQEDSAVYLCASSPPHQPQHFGDGTRLSIL.

This clonotype was counted a few times. CDR3 in amino acids: CASSAGLAGYNEQFF. The CDR3 region has the DNA TGTGCCAGCAGCGCAGGACTAGCGGGGTACAATGAGCAGTTCTTC. V is TRBV7-2 and J is TRBJ2-1; 12 bases align to TRBD2. V gave up 5 bases and J gave up 4 bases; unmatched junction bases: 3. The CDR3 is 15 residues long. Germline values: CDR1 SGHTA, CDR2 FQGNSA.

V usage is TRBV28 and J usage is TRBJ2-7, with 7 bases fitting TRBD1. Trimming took 7 bases from V and 3 from J; bases not matched to a gene: 15. This CDR3 spans 16 amino acids. Germline-derived CDR1 and CDR2 are MDHEN and SYDVKM. The CDR3 here is CASTPSYPAGGYEQYF. The CDR3 coding sequence is TGTGCCAGCACCCCATCTTACCCCGCAGGGGGCTACGAGCAGTACTTC.

This clonotype was detected a few times. The chain uses TRBV20-1 and TRBJ2-7; D ambiguous. The CDR3 contains 14 residues. Germline assignment: CDR1 DFQATT and CDR2 SNEGSKA (reference sequence). V lost 3 bases and J lost 3, with 15 bases in between. CDR3 DNA sequence: TGCAGTGCTAGGGGATTTGCAAGGGTCTACGAGCAGTACTTC. This translates into CSARGFARVYEQYF.

This clonotype was observed a handful of times. The CDR3 DNA reads as TGTGCCAGCACCTGGGGGGGAGGTTACGATTCACCCCTCCACTTT. It encodes CASTWGGGYDSPLHF. The V call is TRBV6-1, the J call TRBJ1-6, with D possibly being TRBD1 (5 bases). Germline loops: CDR1 MNHNS, CDR2 SASEGT. This CDR3 is built from 15 residues. V lost 7 bases and J 8 bases, leaving 18 bases between the germline ends.

This clonotype has a handful of counts. The chain is built from TRBV7-9 and TRBJ2-1; no reliable D call. The CDR3 is made up of 15 amino acids. The ends were cut back, 5 bases at V and 0 bases at J, with 11 bases in the middle. Per the germline V gene, CDR1 is SEHNR and CDR2 is FQNEAQ (reference sequence). CDR3 coding DNA: TGTGCCAGCAGCCACGTGGCCCTCTCCTACAATGAGCAGTTCTTC. This gives the protein CASSHVALSYNEQFF.

The chain couples TRBV28 to TRBJ2-4, with D perhaps assigned TRBD1 or TRBD2 (7 bases each). V lost 6 bases, J lost 8 bases, and 14 bases lay in between. This CDR3 spans 13 amino acids. CDR1 MDHEN and CDR2 SYDVKM come from the germline V gene. As DNA, the CDR3 is TGTGCCAGCAGCTCAGGGGGAGGGTACATTCAGTACTTC. Translation: CASSSGGGYIQYF.

This clonotype is medium-sized within its sample. The rearrangement links TRBV6-1 to TRBJ1-2, with D possibly being TRBD1 (5 bases). V lost 6 bases and J lost 1, with 9 bases in between. Germline V CDR1 and CDR2: MNHNS, SASEGT. The CDR3 consists of 13 residues. The CDR3 nucleotides read TGTGCCAGCAGAAGGGACCTTAACTATGGCTACACCTTC. Protein product: CASRRDLNYGYTF.

This clonotype was detected a few times. The J gene is TRBJ1-2, the V gene TRBV24-1; 7 bases fit TRBD1. Per germline, CDR1 KGHDR and CDR2 SFDVKD. Trimming cost V 4 bases and J 5 bases; bases outside gene matches: 6. The CDR3 has 14 residues. CDR3 region: CATSDARGEYGYTF. The CDR3 bases are TGTGCCACCAGTGACGCCAGGGGGGAGTATGGCTACACCTTC.

This clonotype appeared once. CDR3 region: CASSSYGLGGGQPQHF. The DNA for the CDR3 is TGTGCCAGCAGTTCTTATGGACTGGGCGGGGGTCAGCCCCAGCATTTT. V gene TRBV27 combines with J gene TRBJ1-5; the D gene is possibly TRBD1 (5 bases). The CDR3 runs 16 residues. Germline V CDR1 and CDR2: MNHEY, SMNVEV (reference sequence). The ends were cut back, 4 bases at V and 6 bases at J, with 19 bases in the middle.

The rearrangement uses TRBV28 and TRBJ1-1; D gene uncertain. CDR3 length: 14 amino acids. Trimming took off 2 bases at V and 6 bases at J, with 13 bases between the two ends. From germline, CDR1 is MDHEN and CDR2 SYDVKM. The CDR3: CASSLVPGVSEAFF. Here the CDR3 DNA reads TGTGCCAGCAGTTTAGTCCCCGGGGTCTCTGAAGCTTTCTTT.

This clonotype is a singleton in its sample. The chain has TRBV18 and TRBJ2-7; TRBD1 might be the D (5 bases). The CDR3 consists of 16 residues. V was trimmed by 2 bases and J by 7 bases, leaving 21 bases between them. Germline assignment: CDR1 KGHSH and CDR2 LQKENI. The DNA for the CDR3 is TGTGCCAGCTCACCAATTACAGGAACGCCTTTTGTGGAGCAGTACTTC. It is translated as CASSPITGTPFVEQYF.

The chain couples TRBV28 to TRBJ1-5; D gene unclear. V shed 2 bases and J shed 1 base, with 6 bases lying between them. The length of the CDR3 is 14 residues. The V gene's germline CDR1 is MDHEN and CDR2 SYDVKM. The CDR3 loop reads CASSLVRSNQPQHF. CDR3 nucleotides: TGTGCCAGCAGTTTAGTCAGGAGCAATCAGCCCCAGCATTTT.

The chain is built from TRBV10-1 and TRBJ1-6, with D hard to call. Germline CDR1 is WNHNN and CDR2 is SYGVQD (reference sequence). The CDR3 spans 13 residues. With 4 bases removed from V and 6 bases from J, the gap between germline ends came to 7 bases. CDR3 in amino acids: CASSAGGNSPLHF. In DNA form, the CDR3 reads TGCGCCAGCAGTGCGGGAGGTAATTCACCCCTCCACTTT.

This clonotype was picked up a small number of times. This rearrangement joins TRBV7-2 to TRBJ2-1, with 10 bases fitting TRBD2. The V gene's germline CDR1 is SGHTA and CDR2 FQGNSA. Losses at the gene ends were 5 bases for V and 0 bases for J; bases not matched to a gene: 4. The length of the CDR3 is 16 residues. The CDR3, as DNA: TGTGCCAGCAGCATCCTAGCGGGGGTCTCCTACAATGAGCAGTTCTTC. Encoded protein: CASSILAGVSYNEQFF.